One and the same sample provided the 19 T cell receptor beta chains below, sequenced in a study of PD-1 blockade in mismatch repair-deficient tumors. The method was immunoSEQ multiplex PCR; TCRdb's version includes in-frame clones alone and lacks a portion of them. This sample carries some 120,000 clones, 86% of them seen once, and the ten largest clones take about 14%. This sample comprised peripheral blood, obtained 44 weeks after starting pembrolizumab. The source of these receptors is an adult with mismatch repair-deficient cancer.

The J gene is TRBJ2-7, the V gene TRBV2, with D uncertain. V lost 4 bases to trimming and J lost 7 bases, with 11 bases between them. The CDR3 extends over 12 amino acids. The germline CDR1 and CDR2 sequences are SNHLY and FYNNEI. The CDR3 loop is CASSGDVIEQYF. CDR3 coding DNA: TGTGCCAGCAGTGGTGATGTAATAGAGCAGTACTTC.

The gene calls are TRBV6-6 and TRBJ1-1; perhaps TRBD1 as D (5 bases). The germline V gene has CDR1 MNHNY and CDR2 SVGAGI (reference sequence). Deletions cut 6 bases from V and 5 bases from J, with 22 bases between. The CDR3 has 16 residues. In DNA, the CDR3 is TGTGCCAGCAGAGAAATAATAGGGGCCCCCGGGACTGAAGCTTTCTTT. This codes for CASREIIGAPGTEAFF.

V usage is TRBV5-1 and J usage is TRBJ2-7; 9 bases match TRBD1. Unmatched junction bases numbered 7, after V lost 4 bases and J lost 5 bases. The CDR3 has 14 amino acids. CDR1 is SGHRS and CDR2 is YFSETQ in the germline V gene. CDR3 amino acids: CASSVGQGVNEQYF. Written as DNA, the CDR3 is TGCGCCAGCAGCGTGGGACAGGGAGTCAACGAGCAGTACTTC.

The CDR3 nucleotides read TGTGCCATCAGTGATACAGGGGTCACAGATACGCAGTATTTT. This encodes CAISDTGVTDTQYF. The chain uses TRBV10-3 and TRBJ2-3; 7 nucleotides match TRBD1. Trimming took 3 bases from V and 2 from J; bases not matched to a gene: 2. CDR1 and CDR2 (germline): ENHRY, SYGVKD. This CDR3 has 14 residues.

The chain has TRBV4-2 and TRBJ1-4; possible D gene TRBD1, 6 bases. CDR1 LGHNA and CDR2 YNFKEQ come from the germline V gene. The CDR3 is 14 residues long. The V end lost 0 bases, the J end lost 8 bases, and 10 bases lay between the germline ends. The CDR3 DNA is TGTGCCAGCAGCCAAGAAAAGGGGGAAGAAAAACTGTTTTTT. This sequence encodes CASSQEKGEEKLFF.

This CDR3 reads CASSLASTSWRGETQYF. The CDR3 DNA is TGTGCCAGCAGCTTGGCCTCAACTAGCTGGCGGGGGGAGACCCAGTACTTC. This chain joins TRBV5-4 and TRBJ2-5; 7 bases agree with TRBD2. The CDR3 is 17 amino acids. J was trimmed by 5 bases and V by 0 bases; bases with no gene match: 13. Germline V gene sequence: CDR1 SGHNT, CDR2 YYREEE (reference sequence).

V is TRBV5-1 and J is TRBJ1-1; TRBD1 is a possible D gene (5 bases). From germline, CDR1 is SGHRS and CDR2 YFSETQ. V gave up 3 bases and J gave up 4 bases, with 10 bases separating them. The CDR3 sequence is 13 residues long. The CDR3 coding sequence is TGCGCCAGCAGCTCTCAGGGAGGCACTGAAGCTTTCTTT. Translated: CASSSQGGTEAFF. Complete variable domain (other parts from reference TRBV5-1 and TRBJ1-1): KAGVTQTPRYLIKTRGQQVTLSCSPISGHRSVSWYQQTPGQGLQFLFEYFSETQRNKGNFPGRFSGRQFSNSRSEMNVSTLELGDSALYLCASSSQGGTEAFFGQGTRLTVV.

This clone has a handful of counts. This sequence joins TRBV28 and TRBJ2-5; D possibly matches TRBD1 or TRBD2 (5 bases each). The CDR3 is 13 residues long. CDR1 MDHEN and CDR2 SYDVKM come from the germline V gene. Trimming shortened V by 7 bases and J by 5 bases, and 14 bases separated the two germline ends. The CDR3 region has the DNA TGTGCCAGCAAACGGGGCCTCTGGGAGACCCAGTACTTC. Its protein is CASKRGLWETQYF.

This clone was found a few times. This sequence joins TRBV30 and TRBJ2-7, with D perhaps matching TRBD1 (6 bases). Germline V lookup: CDR1 GTSNPN, CDR2 SVGIG (reference sequence). Between the trimmed V and J ends, which lost 5 bases and 2 bases, there was a span of 16 bases. This CDR3 contains 14 residues. CDR3 sequence reads: CAWLRRQGPYEQYF. Here the CDR3 DNA reads TGTGCCTGGCTCAGGAGGCAGGGGCCCTACGAGCAGTACTTC.

V is TRBV6-1 and J is TRBJ2-7; D call uncertain. The V end lost 2 bases, the J end lost 3 bases, and 8 bases lay between the germline ends. The CDR3 covers 13 residues. The germline CDR1 and CDR2 sequences are MNHNS and SASEGT. CDR3: CASSEQANYEQYF. The CDR3, as DNA: TGTGCCAGCAGTGAACAGGCAAACTACGAGCAGTACTTC.

The rearrangement links TRBV5-6 to TRBJ2-7, with a tentative D call TRBD1 (6 bases). Deletions cut 0 bases from V and 0 bases from J, with 16 bases between. Germline values: CDR1 SGHDT, CDR2 YYEEEE. The CDR3 spans 17 residues. CDR3 nucleotides: TGTGCCAGCAGCTTGGTCCCCCACAGGGATCTCTCCTACGAGCAGTACTTC. It translates to CASSLVPHRDLSYEQYF.

This sequence joins TRBV7-2 and TRBJ2-6, with D possibly being TRBD2 (6 bases). Per germline, CDR1 SGHTA and CDR2 FQGNSA. V was trimmed by 3 bases and J by 4 bases, leaving 13 bases between them. The CDR3 covers 16 residues. Written as DNA, the CDR3 is TGTGCCAGCAGCTTTAGTTGGAGGGCCGGGGCCAACGTCCTGACTTTC. Its translation is CASSFSWRAGANVLTF. The full variable domain, in which reference TRBV7-2 and TRBJ2-6 provide the parts outside the CDR3, is GAGVSQSPSNKVTEKGKDVELRCDPISGHTALYWYRQSLGQGLEFLIYFQGNSAPDKSGLPSDRFSAERTGGSVSTLTIQRTQQEDSAVYLCASSFSWRAGANVLTFGAGSRLTVL.

This clone was detected only a few times. The rearrangement joins TRBV4-3 to TRBJ1-4; weak D call: TRBD1 (5 bases). CDR3 length: 16 residues. The germline V gene has CDR1 LGHNA and CDR2 YSLEER. V was cut by 1 base and J by 6 bases, with 15 bases left in between. The CDR3 region is CASSQVLIGRDEKLFF. The CDR3 DNA reads TGCGCCAGCAGCCAAGTCTTGATAGGCAGGGATGAAAAACTGTTTTTT.

The genes are TRBV5-1 and TRBJ1-4; the D is unclear. The V gene's germline CDR1 is SGHRS and CDR2 YFSETQ. The CDR3 covers 13 residues. The germline V and J ends were trimmed by 0 bases and 3 bases, with 3 bases remaining between them. The CDR3, as DNA: TGCGCCAGCAGCTTGGCCCCTAATGAAAAACTGTTTTTT. Translating it yields CASSLAPNEKLFF.

The chain joins TRBV15 to TRBJ1-1, with TRBD1 identical over 9 bases. With 3 bases clipped from V and 1 base from J, the junction kept 6 bases outside the gene matches. This CDR3 comprises 16 residues. CDR1 and CDR2 (germline): LNHNV, YYDKDF (reference sequence). The CDR3: CATSSGVQGANTEAFF. CDR3 nucleotides: TGTGCCACCAGCAGTGGGGTACAGGGGGCGAACACTGAAGCTTTCTTT.

The genes are TRBV5-3 and TRBJ2-4; no definite D call. TRBV5-3 is an ORF, and what it does is uncertain. Between the trimmed V and J ends, which lost 1 base and 8 bases, there was a span of 19 bases. This CDR3 is built from 16 residues. This CDR3 reads CARSLYFWTYLDIQYF. The CDR3, as DNA: TGTGCCAGAAGCTTGTATTTCTGGACCTATTTAGACATTCAGTACTTC.

This clone has a handful of counts. The gene calls are TRBV6-5 and TRBJ1-4, with 7 bases lining up with TRBD1. The V gene end was trimmed by 2 bases and the J gene end by 8 bases; junction bases not matched to a gene: 8. CDR1 and CDR2 (germline): MNHEY, SVGAGI. This CDR3 comprises 15 residues. CDR3 in amino acids: CASSYRRTGPEKLFF. CDR3 DNA: TGTGCCAGCAGTTACCGGCGGACAGGACCCGAAAAACTGTTTTTT.

The V gene is TRBV5-1, the J gene TRBJ2-5; D may correspond to TRBD1 or TRBD2 (6 bases each). The germline V gene encodes CDR1 SGHRS and CDR2 YFSETQ. The CDR3 has 15 amino acids. Trimming cost V 1 base and J 4 bases, with 14 bases left between them. The CDR3 DNA reads as TGCGCCAGCAGCTTGAGGGGGGTAGCGCTAGAGACCCAGTACTTC. This encodes CASSLRGVALETQYF.

The chain carries TRBV10-3 and TRBJ2-7, with 7 bases matching TRBD1. J lost 6 bases, V lost 0 bases, and 2 bases had no gene match. The CDR3 contains 13 residues. Per the germline V gene, CDR1 is ENHRY and CDR2 is SYGVKD. CDR3 DNA sequence: TGTGCCATCAGTGAGTCAGGGGGCGGCGAGCAGTACTTC. Its protein product is CAISESGGGEQYF.